The text below deals with one T cell receptor beta chain. Antigen: not known. The library protocol tagged individual cDNA molecules with unique molecular identifiers. One entry per CDR3 protein, called by TCRdb with MiXCR from the 5' RACE reads. The data hold 53,000 or so distinct CDR3 sequences, with 12% observed a single time. The V and J ends lost 1 base and 4 bases respectively, with 10 bases between them. The CDR3 is 15 residues long. This record comes from a study of early T cells in non-severe SARS-CoV-2 infection. Study context: Bulk RNA taken from unsorted whole blood was sequenced, leaving chains unpaired.

Study results and caveats: Using VDJdb, the matching emphasized anti-spike CD8 responses while missing private and CD4 specificities.

Sequenced material: whole blood, taken at baseline. V and J are TRBV12-3 or TRBV12-4 and TRBJ1-4; D is perhaps TRBD1 (5 bases). This clonotype was sampled from an adult who was a healthcare worker with PCR-confirmed SARS-CoV-2 infection or an uninfected control (not recorded which). The CDR3 nucleotides read TGTGCCAGCAGTTTAGGGGGACTGATTAATGAAAAACTGTTTTTT. Translation gives CASSLGGLINEKLFF.